This TCR beta chain was sequenced in a study of regulatory T cells in long-lasting Graves disease. This clonotype was detected ten times or more. At one end, the junction sequence differs from germline, possibly due to a read error. The sample's time point: newly diagnosed GD, antithyroid drugs for less than 3 months. From RNA extracted from PBMCs, the TCR library was made. CDR3 length: 10 residues. Germline CDR1 and CDR2: DFQATT and SNEGSKA (reference sequence). To make TCR beta libraries, researchers used iRepertoire HTBI primers and Arm-PCR of CDR3 regions. TCRdb reprocessed the multiplex PCR reads with MiXCR, giving one entry per CDR3 protein. Of more than 400,000 distinct CDR3 sequences listed, 16% were seen once; the top ten hold about 10%. This sample also appeared in a second study, on T cells in Graves' hyperthyroidism and ophthalmopathy.

The chain carries TRBV20-1 and TRBJ2-1; D is undetermined. The receptor's source is a woman between 25 and 40 years old with Graves disease. The material was peripheral blood mononuclear cells (PBMCs), obtained at new diagnosis, from a patient treated with antithyroid drugs. The CDR3 loop reads CSARHNEQFF. In DNA form, the CDR3 reads TGCAGTGCTAGGCACAACGAGCAGTTCTTC.